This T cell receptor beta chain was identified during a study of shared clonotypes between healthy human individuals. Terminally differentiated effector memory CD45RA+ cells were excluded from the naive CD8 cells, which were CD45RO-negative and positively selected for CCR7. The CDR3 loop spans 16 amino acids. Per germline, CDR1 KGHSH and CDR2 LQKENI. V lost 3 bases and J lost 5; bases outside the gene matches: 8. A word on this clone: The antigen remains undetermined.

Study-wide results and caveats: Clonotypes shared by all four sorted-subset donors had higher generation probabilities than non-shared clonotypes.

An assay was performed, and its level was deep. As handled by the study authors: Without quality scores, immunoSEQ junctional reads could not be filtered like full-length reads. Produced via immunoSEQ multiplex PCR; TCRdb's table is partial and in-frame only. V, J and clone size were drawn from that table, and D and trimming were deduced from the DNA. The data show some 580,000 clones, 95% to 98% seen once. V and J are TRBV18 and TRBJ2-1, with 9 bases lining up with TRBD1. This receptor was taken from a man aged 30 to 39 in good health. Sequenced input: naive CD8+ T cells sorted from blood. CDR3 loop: CASSPWDRAKDNEQFF. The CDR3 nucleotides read TGTGCCAGCTCACCCTGGGACAGGGCGAAAGACAATGAGCAGTTCTTC.